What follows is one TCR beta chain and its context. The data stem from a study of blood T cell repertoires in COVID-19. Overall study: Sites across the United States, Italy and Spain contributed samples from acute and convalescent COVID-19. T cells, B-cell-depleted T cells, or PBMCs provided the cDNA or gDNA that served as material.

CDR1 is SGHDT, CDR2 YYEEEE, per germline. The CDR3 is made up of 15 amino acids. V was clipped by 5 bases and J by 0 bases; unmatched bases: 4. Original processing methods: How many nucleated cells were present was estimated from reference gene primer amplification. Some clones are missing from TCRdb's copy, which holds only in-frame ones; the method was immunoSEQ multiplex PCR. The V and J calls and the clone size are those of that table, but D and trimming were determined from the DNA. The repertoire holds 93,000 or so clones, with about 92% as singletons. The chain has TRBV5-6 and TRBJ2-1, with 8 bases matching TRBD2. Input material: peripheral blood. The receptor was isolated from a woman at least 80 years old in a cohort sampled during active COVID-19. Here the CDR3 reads CASSSSGSSYNEQFF. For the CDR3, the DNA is TGTGCCAGCAGTTCCAGCGGGAGCTCCTACAATGAGCAGTTCTTC.